The clone carrying this TCR beta chain came up many times. These data belong to a study of T-cell reconstitution after alpha-beta-depleted transplantation in children. The V and J ends lost 5 bases and 0 bases respectively, with 7 bases between them. Germline V lookup: CDR1 SGHTA, CDR2 FQGNSA. The CDR3 loop spans 14 amino acids. A library of TCRbeta sequences, prepared with unique molecular identifiers, was generated. TCRdb reanalysed the PCR reads using MiXCR and keeps one entry per CDR3 protein. The table lists some 640,000 distinct CDR3 sequences, around 17% of them singletons, with approximately 1% in the top ten.

The chain employs TRBV7-2 and TRBJ2-2; no definite D call. Material: PBMCs from the stem cell graft donor, obtained from the stem cell graft. The receptor was isolated from a human donor who donated a stem cell graft to a child with acute myeloid leukemia. The CDR3 coding sequence is TGTGCCAGCAGCATGACTTCGAACACCGGGGAGCTGTTTTTT. It encodes CASSMTSNTGELFF.